This T cell receptor beta chain was profiled in a study of OX40 agonist ivuxolimab in advanced cancers. Study information: Among those enrolled, mean age was about 58 years (range about 20 to 79) and about 81% were male. Partial responses were seen in three patients, one with hepatocellular carcinoma and two with cutaneous melanoma.

For this clone: Its antigen is still unknown.

Data came from immunoSEQ multiplex PCR; TCRdb stores just in-frame clones and leaves some out. The sample records 30,000 to 40,000 clones, around 84% being singletons. Study-level findings and limits: Among the least clonally expanded were partial responders at 0.1-3.0 mg/kg.

The material was CD4+ or CD8+ T cells sorted from blood, obtained in a trial of the OX40 agonist ivuxolimab. This TCR was sampled from an adult with an advanced solid tumor such as melanoma, head and neck, liver or kidney cancer.

DNA of the CDR3: TGTGCCAGCAGCTTAGGAGGGGCTGGAAACACCATATATTTT. It encodes CASSLGGAGNTIYF. The chain recombines TRBV11-2 with TRBJ1-3, with D perhaps TRBD1 (5 bases). This CDR3 contains 14 residues. V was shortened by 1 base and J by 2 bases, with 6 bases between the two germline ends. Germline assignment: CDR1 SGHAT and CDR2 FQNNGV.